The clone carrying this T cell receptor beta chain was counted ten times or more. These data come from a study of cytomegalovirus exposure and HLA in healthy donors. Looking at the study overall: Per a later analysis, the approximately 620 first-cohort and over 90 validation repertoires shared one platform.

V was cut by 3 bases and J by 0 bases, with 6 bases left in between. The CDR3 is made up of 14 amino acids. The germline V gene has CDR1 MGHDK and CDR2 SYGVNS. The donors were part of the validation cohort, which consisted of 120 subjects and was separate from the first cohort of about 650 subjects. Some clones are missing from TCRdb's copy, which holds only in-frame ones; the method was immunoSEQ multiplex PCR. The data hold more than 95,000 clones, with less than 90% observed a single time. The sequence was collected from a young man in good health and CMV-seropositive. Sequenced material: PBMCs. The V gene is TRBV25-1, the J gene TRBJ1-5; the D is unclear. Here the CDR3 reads CASSDSNSNQPQHF. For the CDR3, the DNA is TGTGCCAGCAGTGATTCAAATAGCAATCAGCCCCAGCATTTT.